This T cell receptor beta chain was recovered during a study of neurological immune-mediated disorders. Overall study findings and caveats: The multiple sclerosis repertoire cluster was not associated with any clinical or MRI feature. The most TCR clonal expansion was seen in HTLV-1-associated myelopathy, whereas the least was seen in multiple sclerosis, below the level in healthy controls.

This clonotype appeared many times. Its specificity is not known. Germline-derived CDR1 and CDR2 are MGHDK and SYGVNS. The CDR3 loop spans 13 amino acids. Trimming removed 3 bases at V and 4 bases at J, with 9 bases between. 2 million unsorted PBMCs were stored in RNAlater at -80 °C before RNA extraction. TCRdb re-called the 5' RACE reads through MiXCR, storing one row per CDR3 protein. The sample contains about 62,000 distinct CDR3 sequences, 3.5% to 4.5% of which appear only once. The rearrangement joins TRBV25-1 to TRBJ1-2, with a weak D call TRBD1 (5 bases). The TCR sequence derives from a woman aged 50 to 60 with multiple sclerosis. The sample comprised PBMCs. The CDR3 spells CASSDRGTYGYTF. Here the CDR3 DNA reads TGTGCCAGCAGTGATCGGGGGACCTATGGCTACACCTTC.